Sequencing of this T cell receptor (beta chain) was carried out in a study of T cell responses to AZD1222 COVID-19 vaccine. Study-wide results and limits: Mostly white British, mostly female donors; authors suggested clonal diversity may be underestimated.

Concerning this clone: Its antigen is undetermined.

Clones were read by immunoSEQ multiplex PCR, and TCRdb kept only the in-frame ones, dropping some. The sample yields 100,000 or so clones, 70% to 90% seen once. The TCR was taken from an adult who received the AZD1222 COVID-19 vaccine. Sequenced here: peripheral blood, sampled 28 days after the second AZD1222 dose.

CDR3 amino acids: CASKTTYRSYNEQFF. CDR3 DNA sequence: TGTGCCAGTAAAACAACTTACCGCTCCTACAATGAGCAGTTCTTC. This sequence joins TRBV19 and TRBJ2-1; D gene unclear. The CDR3 is 15 residues long. V lost 7 bases, J lost 0 bases, and 13 bases lay in between. Germline CDR1 and CDR2: LNHDA and SQIVND (reference sequence).